This T cell receptor beta chain comes out of a study of graft-versus-host responses after intestinal transplantation (dated by TCRdb to about 2021). About the investigation overall: Multivisceral, liver-intestinal, or isolated intestinal transplants were received by the recipients. Every recipient was given anti-thymocyte globulin induction, followed by roughly 3 years of maintenance tacrolimus and steroids. After intestinal transplantation, graft-versus-host and host-versus-graft alloreactive T cell clones were followed in the graft, circulation and bone marrow using bulk TCR-beta CDR3 sequencing. To identify alloreactive clones, pre-transplant mixed lymphocyte reaction products were sequenced and compared with unstimulated pre-transplant donor and recipient T cells. A cohort of fewer than 25 intestinal transplant recipients, including one retransplant, was enrolled, and a few patients lacking pretransplant specimens were excluded. A peak of at least 4% donor T cells among recipient peripheral blood mononuclear cells was the definition used for donor T cell macrochimerism. Samples from a few later patients were sequenced in-house on an Illumina MiSeq with MiXCR processing rather than by the commercial service. Beyond this particular receptor, the publication reports: Conclusions were limited by the relatively low number and heterogeneity of intestinal transplant patients. GvH clones were found in recipient bone marrow, and some of the GvH clones appeared earlier in ileal mucosa or blood, which is consistent with an intestinal mucosal origin. Peak levels of circulating GvH clones were associated with declines in HvG clones early after transplant. In patients with donor T cell macrochimerism, the allografts had high GvH to HvG T cell clonal ratios.

Preparation of the library involved the immunoSEQ multiplex PCR assay. For most patients, genomic DNA was isolated using the Qiagen DNeasy Blood and Tissue Kit and was shipped frozen to Adaptive Biotechnologies for TCR sequencing. High-throughput TCR-beta CDR3 sequencing of genomic DNA from most patients was performed by Adaptive Biotechnologies. The study's own analysis went as follows. Adaptive's ImmunoSEQ software supplied the TCR sequencing data for around 17 patients, while MiXCR and VDJtools were used to process a few other patients. To correct CD4 versus CD8 sorting errors, sequences present in both subsets at a frequency ratio below 5:1 were removed. CDR3 nucleotide sequences shared by donor and recipient were removed because the origin of these sequences could not be assigned. At least 2-fold expansion over unstimulated cells and a minimum CFSE-low frequency of 0.002% (template counts) or 0.001% (read counts) were required for clones to be classified as alloreactive. A clone was considered mappable if detected in the sequenced pre-transplant spleen, lymph node, or MLR CFSE-low populations of the donor or recipient. Cumulative frequency of alloreactive clones was calculated as a percentage of all sequences weighted by copy number. TCRdb obtained this table from immuneACCESS and retained in-frame rearrangements with V and J assigned. These tables miss some clones; where compared with another copy, unresolved V genes account for less than half of the shortfall, and the remainder is unexplained. The V and J calls and clone size are taken from that table; D and trimming were inferred from the DNA. Here the sample has tens of thousands of clones; around 82% occur a single time. The ten most abundant clones make up 0.35% to 0.5% of the sample.

What the time point label conveys for this sample: cells obtained before transplantation from donor or recipient. CD3+CD4+ and CD3+CD8+ populations were FACS-sorted from unstimulated pre-transplant donor and recipient cells taken from spleen or lymph nodes. This clone was counted only a few times. Its target antigen remains unknown. Within one base of it there is no much larger clone, and no base qualities were kept. The sequence was collected from a human donor who was the organ donor for an intestinal transplant. Sample: unstimulated CD4+ T cells sorted from spleen or lymph node cells, taken before transplant.

The CDR3 protein is CASSPGLAGGSYNEQFF. Here is the DNA: TGTGCCAGCAGCCCAGGACTAGCGGGGGGTTCCTACAATGAGCAGTTCTTC. Here the chain combines TRBV4-2 and TRBJ2-1, with 14 bases in between that match TRBD2. According to the germline V gene, CDR1 reads LGHNA and CDR2 reads YNFKEQ. From cysteine to phenylalanine, the CDR3 is 17 amino acids long. Just CDR3 DNA is preserved here, 51 bases in frame from base 1. V has 4 bases trimmed and J has 1 base trimmed; junction bases matching no gene number 3.